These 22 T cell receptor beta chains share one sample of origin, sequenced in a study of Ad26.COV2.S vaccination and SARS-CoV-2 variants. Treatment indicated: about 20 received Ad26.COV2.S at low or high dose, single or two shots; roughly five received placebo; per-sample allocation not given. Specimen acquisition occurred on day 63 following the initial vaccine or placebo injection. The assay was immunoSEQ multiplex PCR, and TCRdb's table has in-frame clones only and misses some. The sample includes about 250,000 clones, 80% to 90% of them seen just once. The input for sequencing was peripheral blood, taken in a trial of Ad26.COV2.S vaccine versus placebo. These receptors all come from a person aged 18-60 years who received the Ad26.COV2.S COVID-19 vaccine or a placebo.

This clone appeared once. The CDR3 region is CATGTAGLSLEAFF. CDR3 sequence (DNA): TGTGCCACAGGAACCGCGGGACTCTCACTGGAAGCTTTCTTT. This sequence joins TRBV7-9 and TRBJ1-1; possible D gene TRBD1, 5 bases. V was pared by 10 bases and J by 8 bases, with 23 bases between. Looked up from germline, CDR1 is SEHNR and CDR2 is FQNEAQ (reference sequence). The CDR3 totals 14 residues.

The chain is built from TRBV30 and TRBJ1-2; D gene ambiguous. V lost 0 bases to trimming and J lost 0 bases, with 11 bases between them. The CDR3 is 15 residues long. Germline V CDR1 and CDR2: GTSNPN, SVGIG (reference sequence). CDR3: CAWSVGLGSNYGYTF. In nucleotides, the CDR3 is TGTGCCTGGAGTGTAGGTCTAGGTTCTAACTATGGCTACACCTTC.

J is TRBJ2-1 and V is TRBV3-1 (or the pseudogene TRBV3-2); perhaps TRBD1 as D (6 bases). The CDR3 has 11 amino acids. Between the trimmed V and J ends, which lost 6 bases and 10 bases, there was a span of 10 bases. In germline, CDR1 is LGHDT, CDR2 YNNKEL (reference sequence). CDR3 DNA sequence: TGTGCCAGCAGTCAGGGGATAGAGCAGTTCTTC. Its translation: CASSQGIEQFF.

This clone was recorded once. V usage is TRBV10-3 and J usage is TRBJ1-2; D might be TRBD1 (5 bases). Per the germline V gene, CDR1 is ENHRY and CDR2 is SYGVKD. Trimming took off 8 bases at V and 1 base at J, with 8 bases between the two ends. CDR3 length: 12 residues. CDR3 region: CAIADNNYGYTF. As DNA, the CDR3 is TGTGCCATCGCGGACAATAACTATGGCTACACCTTC.

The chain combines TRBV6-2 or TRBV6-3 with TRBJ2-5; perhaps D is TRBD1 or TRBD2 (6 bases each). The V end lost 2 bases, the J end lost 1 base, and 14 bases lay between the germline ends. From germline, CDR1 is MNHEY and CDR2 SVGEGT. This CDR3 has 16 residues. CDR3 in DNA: TGTGCCAGCAGTTACGCTAAGGGGGGCGGCCAAGAGACCCAGTACTTC. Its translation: CASSYAKGGGQETQYF.

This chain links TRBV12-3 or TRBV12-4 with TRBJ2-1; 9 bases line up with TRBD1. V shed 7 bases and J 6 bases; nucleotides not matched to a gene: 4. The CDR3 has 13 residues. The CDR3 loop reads CASTLTGGNEQFF. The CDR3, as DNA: TGTGCCAGCACCTTGACAGGGGGCAATGAGCAGTTCTTC.

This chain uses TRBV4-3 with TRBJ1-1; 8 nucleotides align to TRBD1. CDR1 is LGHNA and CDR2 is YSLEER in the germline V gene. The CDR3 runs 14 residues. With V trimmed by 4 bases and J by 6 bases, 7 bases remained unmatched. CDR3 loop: CASSLSQGASEAFF. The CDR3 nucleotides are TGCGCCAGCAGCCTGAGTCAGGGGGCCTCTGAAGCTTTCTTT.

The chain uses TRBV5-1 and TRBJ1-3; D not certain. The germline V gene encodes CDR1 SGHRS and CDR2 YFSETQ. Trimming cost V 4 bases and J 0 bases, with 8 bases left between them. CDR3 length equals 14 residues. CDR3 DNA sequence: TGCGCCAGCAGCCTGGCGAGCTCTGGAAACACCATATATTTT. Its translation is CASSLASSGNTIYF.

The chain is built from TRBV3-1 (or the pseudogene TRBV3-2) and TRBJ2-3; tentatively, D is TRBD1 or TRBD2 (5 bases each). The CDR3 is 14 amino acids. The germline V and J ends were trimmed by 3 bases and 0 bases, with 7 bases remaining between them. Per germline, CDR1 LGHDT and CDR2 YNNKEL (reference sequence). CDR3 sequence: CASSQWDSTDTQYF. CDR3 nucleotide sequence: TGTGCCAGCAGCCAGTGGGACAGCACAGATACGCAGTATTTT.

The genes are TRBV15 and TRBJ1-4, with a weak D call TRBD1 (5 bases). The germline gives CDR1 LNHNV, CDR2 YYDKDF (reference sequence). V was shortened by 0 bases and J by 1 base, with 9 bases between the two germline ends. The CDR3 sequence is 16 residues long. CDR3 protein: CATSRDGRVTNEKLFF. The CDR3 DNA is TGTGCCACCAGCAGAGATGGCAGGGTAACTAATGAAAAACTGTTTTTT.

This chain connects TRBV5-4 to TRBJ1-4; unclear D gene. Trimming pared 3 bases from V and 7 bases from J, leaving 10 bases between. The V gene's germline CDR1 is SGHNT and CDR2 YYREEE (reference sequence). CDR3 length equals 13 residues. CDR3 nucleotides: TGTGCCAGCAGCTCGAAAAACGGTGAAAAACTGTTTTTT. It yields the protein CASSSKNGEKLFF.

CDR3 protein: CASSQDGQGLNQPQHF. CDR3 DNA sequence: TGTGCCAGCAGCCAAGACGGGCAGGGCTTGAATCAGCCCCAGCATTTT. The V and J genes are TRBV4-2 and TRBJ1-5, with D perhaps matching TRBD1 (5 bases). Germline CDR1 LGHNA, CDR2 YNFKEQ. CDR3 length: 16 residues. V was clipped by 0 bases and J by 4 bases, with 13 bases between them.

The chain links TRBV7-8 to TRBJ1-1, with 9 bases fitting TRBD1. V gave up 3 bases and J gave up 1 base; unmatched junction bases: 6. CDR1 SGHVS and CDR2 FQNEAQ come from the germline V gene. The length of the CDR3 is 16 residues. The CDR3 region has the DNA TGTGCCAGCAGCTTCACCCCGACAGGGGGGAACACTGAAGCTTTCTTT. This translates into CASSFTPTGGNTEAFF. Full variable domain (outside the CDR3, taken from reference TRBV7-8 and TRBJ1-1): GAGVSQSPRYKVAKRGQDVALRCDPISGHVSLFWYQQALGQGPEFLTYFQNEAQLDKSGLPSDRFFAERPEGSVSTLKIQRTQQEDSAVYLCASSFTPTGGNTEAFFGQGTRLTVV.

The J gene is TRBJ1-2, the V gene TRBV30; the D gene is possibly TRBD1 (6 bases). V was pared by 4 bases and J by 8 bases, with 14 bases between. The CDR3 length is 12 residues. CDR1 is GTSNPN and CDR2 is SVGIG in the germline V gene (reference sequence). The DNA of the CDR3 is TGTGCCTGGAATGTAGGGGGAAAGGGCTACACCTTC. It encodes CAWNVGGKGYTF.

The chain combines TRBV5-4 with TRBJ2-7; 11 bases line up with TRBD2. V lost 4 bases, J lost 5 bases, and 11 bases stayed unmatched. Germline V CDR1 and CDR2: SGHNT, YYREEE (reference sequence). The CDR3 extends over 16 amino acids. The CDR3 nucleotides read TGTGCCAGCAGCGTAACTAGCGGGAGAGTTGGCAACGAGCAGTACTTC. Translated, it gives CASSVTSGRVGNEQYF.

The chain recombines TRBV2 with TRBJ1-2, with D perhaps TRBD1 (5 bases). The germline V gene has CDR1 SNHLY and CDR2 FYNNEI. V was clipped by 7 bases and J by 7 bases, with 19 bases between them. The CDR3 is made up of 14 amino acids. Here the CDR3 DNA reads TGTGCCAGCATCAGCAGGAGGGGAGACGTTGGCTACACCTTC. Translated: CASISRRGDVGYTF.

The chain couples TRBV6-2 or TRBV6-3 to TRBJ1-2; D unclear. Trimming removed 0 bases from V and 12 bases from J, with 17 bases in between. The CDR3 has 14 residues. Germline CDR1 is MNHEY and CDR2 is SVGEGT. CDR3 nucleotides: TGTGCCAGCAGTTACTCCCAGCTGCGGTTTGCCAACACCTTC. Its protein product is CASSYSQLRFANTF.

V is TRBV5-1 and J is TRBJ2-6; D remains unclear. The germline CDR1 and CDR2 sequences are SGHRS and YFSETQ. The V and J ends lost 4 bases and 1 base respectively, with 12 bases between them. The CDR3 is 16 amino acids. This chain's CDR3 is CASSVPDTSGANVLTF. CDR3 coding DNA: TGCGCCAGCAGCGTTCCAGATACGTCTGGGGCCAACGTCCTGACTTTC.

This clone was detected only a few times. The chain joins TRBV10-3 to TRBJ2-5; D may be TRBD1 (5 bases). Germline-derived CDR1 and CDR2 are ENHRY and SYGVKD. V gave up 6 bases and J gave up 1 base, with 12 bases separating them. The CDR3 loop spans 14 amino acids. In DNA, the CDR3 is TGTGCCATCAGAACCCTGACAGTCCAAGAGACCCAGTACTTC. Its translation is CAIRTLTVQETQYF.

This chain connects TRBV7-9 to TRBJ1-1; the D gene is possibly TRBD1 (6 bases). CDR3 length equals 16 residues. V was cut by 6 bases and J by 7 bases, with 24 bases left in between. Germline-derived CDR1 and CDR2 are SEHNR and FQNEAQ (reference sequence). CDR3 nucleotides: TGTGCCAGCAGTCCTCACACCCGGACAGTGGACATTGAAGCTTTCTTT. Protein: CASSPHTRTVDIEAFF.

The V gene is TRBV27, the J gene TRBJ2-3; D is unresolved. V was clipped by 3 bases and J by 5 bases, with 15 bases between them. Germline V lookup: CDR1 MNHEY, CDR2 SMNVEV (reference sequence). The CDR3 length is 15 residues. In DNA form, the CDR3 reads TGTGCCAGCAGTTTTCTCCCCGGGTCGGGAGATACGCAGTATTTT. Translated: CASSFLPGSGDTQYF.

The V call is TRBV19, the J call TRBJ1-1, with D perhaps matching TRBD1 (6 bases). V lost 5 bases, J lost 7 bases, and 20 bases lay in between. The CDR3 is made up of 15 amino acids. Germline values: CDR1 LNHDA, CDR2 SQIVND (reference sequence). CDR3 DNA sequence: TGTGCCAGTAGTCCGATGACAGGCCAAGGAGGTGAAGCTTTCTTT. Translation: CASSPMTGQGGEAFF.